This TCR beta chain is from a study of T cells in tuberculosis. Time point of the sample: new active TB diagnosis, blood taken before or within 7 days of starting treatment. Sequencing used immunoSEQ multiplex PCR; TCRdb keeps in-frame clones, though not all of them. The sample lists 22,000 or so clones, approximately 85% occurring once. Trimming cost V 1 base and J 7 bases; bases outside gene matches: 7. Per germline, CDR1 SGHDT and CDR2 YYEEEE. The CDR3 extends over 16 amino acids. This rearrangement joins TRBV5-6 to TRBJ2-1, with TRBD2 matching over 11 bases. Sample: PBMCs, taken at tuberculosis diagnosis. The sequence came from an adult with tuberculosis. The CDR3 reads CASSLYGTSGGNEQFF. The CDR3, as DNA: TGTGCCAGCAGCTTGTATGGGACTAGCGGTGGGAATGAGCAGTTCTTC.